This T cell receptor beta chain was sequenced during a study of control samples from healthy donors and cancer patients. Sequencing was performed with immunoSEQ multiplex PCR; in TCRdb, only in-frame clones are kept and a portion is missing. The profile shows 100,000 to 150,000 clones, 85% to 95% of them singletons. V lost 7 bases to trimming and J lost 6 bases, with 16 bases between them. The CDR3 extends over 13 amino acids. CDR1 MNHEY and CDR2 SVGAGI come from the germline V gene. This clonotype was obtained from an elderly man with head and neck cancer. V usage is TRBV6-5 and J usage is TRBJ2-7; the D gene is possibly TRBD2 (5 bases). Sequenced input: PBMCs. CDR3: CASTEMGEREQYF. The CDR3 DNA sequence: TGTGCCAGCACCGAGATGGGAGAGCGCGAGCAGTACTTC.